Listed below are T cell receptor beta chains from one sample, sequenced in a study of T-cell reconstitution after alpha-beta-depleted transplantation in children. MiXCR, run by TCRdb on the PCR reads, gives a single entry per CDR3 protein. The table records fewer than 750,000 distinct CDR3 sequences, 27% of them present only once. The sequences come from PBMCs, collected before TCRalphabeta/CD19-depleted stem cell transplant. The receptors originated from a boy in the first two years of life with Wiskott-Aldrich syndrome, due to receive a stem cell transplant. CDR3s include the opening cysteine and the closing phenylalanine or tryptophan. A D gene is named only where the DNA matches it firmly. Part of the rows lack a size; the others show once, few, many or a class for expanded clones.

CDR3 DNA: TGCGCCAGCAGCTTGTTTGCGGGGGCAGGGGGCGACACCGGGGAGCTGTTTTTT; CDR3 protein: CASSLFAGAGGDTGELFF; CDR3 length: 18; clone size: .; D gene: .; J gene: TRBJ2-2; V gene: TRBV5-1
CDR3 DNA: TGTGCCAGCCTCCCGAGCGGGAGTCTCGCCGGGGAGCTGTTTTTT; CDR3 protein: CASLPSGSLAGELFF; CDR3 length: 15; clone size: few; D gene: TRBD2; J gene: TRBJ2-2; V gene: TRBV12-3/TRBV12-4
CDR3 DNA: TGTGCCAGCAGTCAGACAGCTACCTTCTCTGGAAACACCATATATTTT; CDR3 protein: CASSQTATFSGNTIYF; CDR3 length: 16; clone size: .; D gene: .; J gene: TRBJ1-3; V gene: TRBV6-1
CDR3 DNA: TGCGCCAGCAGCTTGTTTGCGGGACTAGCGGACTACTCCTACGAGCAGTACTTC; CDR3 protein: CASSLFAGLADYSYEQYF; CDR3 length: 18; clone size: few; D gene: TRBD2; J gene: TRBJ2-7; V gene: TRBV5-1
CDR3 DNA: TGTGCCAGCAGCAGGGGGGGGAACAATGAGCAGTTCTTC; CDR3 protein: CASSRGGNNEQFF; CDR3 length: 13; clone size: .; D gene: .; J gene: TRBJ2-1; V gene: TRBV6-1
CDR3 DNA: TGTGCCAGCAGTTACCGGGGAAACACTGAAGCTTTCTTT; CDR3 protein: CASSYRGNTEAFF; CDR3 length: 13; clone size: many; D gene: .; J gene: TRBJ1-1; V gene: TRBV6-6
CDR3 DNA: TGTGCCAGCAGCCATCAACCCCAGGGACTGAGCTCCTACGAGCAGTACTTC; CDR3 protein: CASSHQPQGLSSYEQYF; CDR3 length: 17; clone size: few; D gene: .; J gene: TRBJ2-7; V gene: TRBV3-1
CDR3 DNA: TGTGCCAGCAGCCGTCTAGCGGGAGGGCCGTACAATGAGCAGTTCTTC; CDR3 protein: CASSRLAGGPYNEQFF; CDR3 length: 16; clone size: .; D gene: TRBD2; J gene: TRBJ2-1; V gene: TRBV3-1
CDR3 DNA: TGTGCCACCAGTGACACTAAGACAGTCAATTACAATGAGCAGTTCTTC; CDR3 protein: CATSDTKTVNYNEQFF; CDR3 length: 16; clone size: .; D gene: .; J gene: TRBJ2-1; V gene: TRBV24-1
CDR3 DNA: TGTGCCAGCAGGCAAGCGCCGAACACCGGGGAGCTGTTTTTT; CDR3 protein: CASRQAPNTGELFF; CDR3 length: 14; clone size: few; D gene: .; J gene: TRBJ2-2; V gene: TRBV9
CDR3 DNA: TGTGCCAGCAGGACAGGGGGGTCGTGGGGCAATGAGCAGTTCTTC; CDR3 protein: CASRTGGSWGNEQFF; CDR3 length: 15; clone size: .; D gene: TRBD1; J gene: TRBJ2-1; V gene: TRBV28
CDR3 DNA: TGCAGTGCTAGTGCTGGACAGGGGATCGTCCAGCCCCAGCATTTT; CDR3 protein: CSASAGQGIVQPQHF; CDR3 length: 15; clone size: .; D gene: TRBD1; J gene: TRBJ1-5; V gene: TRBV20-1
CDR3 DNA: TGTGCCAGCACCTTAGGTCCCAGCACAGATACGCAGTATTTT; CDR3 protein: CASTLGPSTDTQYF; CDR3 length: 14; clone size: once; D gene: .; J gene: TRBJ2-3; V gene: TRBV7-2
CDR3 DNA: TGTGCCAGCAGGGACAGGCGGGGGAATGAAAAACTGTTTTTT; CDR3 protein: CASRDRRGNEKLFF; CDR3 length: 14; clone size: .; D gene: TRBD1; J gene: TRBJ1-4; V gene: TRBV6-1
CDR3 DNA: TGTGCCAGCAGTCCCCCACGGACCCTAACCGGCGAGCAGTACTTC; CDR3 protein: CASSPPRTLTGEQYF; CDR3 length: 15; clone size: .; D gene: .; J gene: TRBJ2-7; V gene: TRBV12-3/TRBV12-4
CDR3 DNA: TGTGCCAGCAGGGAACTAGCGGGAGGTCTATCAGGCAATGAGCAGTTCTTC; CDR3 protein: CASRELAGGLSGNEQFF; CDR3 length: 17; clone size: few; D gene: TRBD2; J gene: TRBJ2-1; V gene: TRBV2
CDR3 DNA: TGTGCCAGCAGCTTACTAGCGACCGAGCAGTTCTTC; CDR3 protein: CASSLLATEQFF; CDR3 length: 12; clone size: .; D gene: .; J gene: TRBJ2-1; V gene: TRBV7-9
CDR3 DNA: TGTGCCAGCAGCCGGGCGTGGGCGGGAGGGAGCAATGAGCAGTTCTTC; CDR3 protein: CASSRAWAGGSNEQFF; CDR3 length: 16; clone size: .; D gene: TRBD2; J gene: TRBJ2-1; V gene: TRBV7-2
CDR3 DNA: TGTGCCAGCAGCAACCGGGACTTCTTCACAGATACGCAGTATTTT; CDR3 protein: CASSNRDFFTDTQYF; CDR3 length: 15; clone size: few; D gene: .; J gene: TRBJ2-3; V gene: TRBV9
CDR3 DNA: TGTGCCAGCAGCTTAGATAGACCGGGGGGAGATACGCAGTATTTT; CDR3 protein: CASSLDRPGGDTQYF; CDR3 length: 15; clone size: .; D gene: TRBD2; J gene: TRBJ2-3; V gene: TRBV11-2
CDR3 DNA: TGTGCCAGCAGCTTAGAAGTGGGGGCTGAAGCTTTCTTT; CDR3 protein: CASSLEVGAEAFF; CDR3 length: 13; clone size: once; D gene: .; J gene: TRBJ1-1; V gene: TRBV11-2
CDR3 DNA: TGCAGTGCACCTCGGAGGGCCGATGAGCAGTTCTTC; CDR3 protein: CSAPRRADEQFF; CDR3 length: 12; clone size: few; D gene: .; J gene: TRBJ2-1; V gene: TRBV20-1
CDR3 DNA: TGTGCCGGAAGGACTAGCGGGATCGGGGATACGCAGTATTTT; CDR3 protein: CAGRTSGIGDTQYF; CDR3 length: 14; clone size: .; D gene: TRBD2; J gene: TRBJ2-3; V gene: TRBV6-1
CDR3 DNA: TGTGCCAGCAGCTTAGGCGCGGGACAACGCTACAATGAGCAGTTCTTC; CDR3 protein: CASSLGAGQRYNEQFF; CDR3 length: 16; clone size: .; D gene: .; J gene: TRBJ2-1; V gene: TRBV7-2
CDR3 DNA: TGTGCCAGCAGTTACAGCAGCCTGTCACCCCTCCACTTT; CDR3 protein: CASSYSSLSPLHF; CDR3 length: 13; clone size: once; D gene: .; J gene: TRBJ1-6; V gene: TRBV6-5
CDR3 DNA: TGTGCCACCAGCAGGCAGCGGGAATCAGATGAGCAGTTCTTC; CDR3 protein: CATSRQRESDEQFF; CDR3 length: 14; clone size: few; D gene: TRBD2; J gene: TRBJ2-1; V gene: TRBV15
CDR3 DNA: TGTGCCAGCAGAAGTTCCGGGACTGGGGCGAACACCGGGGAGCTGTTTTTT; CDR3 protein: CASRSSGTGANTGELFF; CDR3 length: 17; clone size: .; D gene: .; J gene: TRBJ2-2; V gene: TRBV4-2
CDR3 DNA: TGCGCCAGCAGCTTCTCCAGGGGCGACCCCTTCACAGATACGCAGTATTTT; CDR3 protein: CASSFSRGDPFTDTQYF; CDR3 length: 17; clone size: .; D gene: .; J gene: TRBJ2-3; V gene: TRBV5-1
CDR3 DNA: TGTGCCAGCAGCTTAGGACCGGGCGGGGAGCTGTTTTTT; CDR3 protein: CASSLGPGGELFF; CDR3 length: 13; clone size: .; D gene: .; J gene: TRBJ2-2; V gene: TRBV7-2
CDR3 DNA: TGTGCCAGCAGCTTCCGGGTGGGGAACACTGAAGCTTTCTTT; CDR3 protein: CASSFRVGNTEAFF; CDR3 length: 14; clone size: many; D gene: .; J gene: TRBJ1-1; V gene: TRBV11-2
CDR3 DNA: TGTGCCAGCAGCAAGGGCAGGGGGACAAACGGGGAGCTGTTTTTT; CDR3 protein: CASSKGRGTNGELFF; CDR3 length: 15; clone size: few; D gene: TRBD1; J gene: TRBJ2-2; V gene: TRBV5-6
CDR3 DNA: TGCAGTGCTAGAGCCGTGCGCGAGCAGTACTTC; CDR3 protein: CSARAVREQYF; CDR3 length: 11; clone size: .; D gene: .; J gene: TRBJ2-7; V gene: TRBV20-1
CDR3 DNA: TGCAGTGCTAGTTTGGACAACAGCTATAATTCACCCCTCCACTTT; CDR3 protein: CSASLDNSYNSPLHF; CDR3 length: 15; clone size: once; D gene: .; J gene: TRBJ1-6; V gene: TRBV20-1
CDR3 DNA: TGTGCCAGCAGCTTTACAGTAGCACAAGAGACCCAGTACTTC; CDR3 protein: CASSFTVAQETQYF; CDR3 length: 14; clone size: .; D gene: .; J gene: TRBJ2-5; V gene: TRBV7-8
CDR3 DNA: TGCAGTGCTAAGGGGCCCTGGATCACAGATACGCAGTATTTT; CDR3 protein: CSAKGPWITDTQYF; CDR3 length: 14; clone size: .; D gene: .; J gene: TRBJ2-3; V gene: TRBV20-1
CDR3 DNA: TGTGCCAGCAGCTCCGTAAGGGCAGATACGCAGTATTTT; CDR3 protein: CASSSVRADTQYF; CDR3 length: 13; clone size: .; D gene: .; J gene: TRBJ2-3; V gene: TRBV7-2
CDR3 DNA: TGTGCTAGTGGTAGAGGAGAGACCCAGTACTTC; CDR3 protein: CASGRGETQYF; CDR3 length: 11; clone size: .; D gene: .; J gene: TRBJ2-5; V gene: TRBV12-5
CDR3 DNA: TGTGCCAGCAGCTCAAGTGGGGGAAGTTTCGAGCAGTACTTC; CDR3 protein: CASSSSGGSFEQYF; CDR3 length: 14; clone size: once; D gene: .; J gene: TRBJ2-7; V gene: TRBV13
CDR3 DNA: TGTGCCAGCAGCCCAGGGGGCGTCGACTATGGCTACACCTTC; CDR3 protein: CASSPGGVDYGYTF; CDR3 length: 14; clone size: few; D gene: TRBD1; J gene: TRBJ1-2; V gene: TRBV3-1